The subject of this entry is one TCR beta chain. Its specificity is not known. The PCR was carried out with 60 Vbeta primers and 13 Jbeta primers. Measured with immunoSEQ multiplex PCR; TCRdb has only the in-frame clones, and not every one. The table has approximately 110,000 clones, 60% to 85% seen once. This entry comes from a study of cytomegalovirus exposure and HLA in healthy donors. General study points: The study designated 150 or so TCR beta chains cytomegalovirus-associated.

The CDR3 contains 17 residues. The V gene's germline CDR1 is SGHTA and CDR2 FQGNSA. V was trimmed by 1 base and J by 2 bases, leaving 17 bases between them. The chain links TRBV7-2 to TRBJ1-2, with D maybe TRBD1 (6 bases). This clonotype originated in a man in his forties or fifties in good health and CMV-seronegative. Sequenced input: PBMCs. The CDR3 DNA reads TGTGCCAGCAGCTTAGGTCCCCTCAGGGGCGCAAACTATGGCTACACCTTC. It specifies CASSLGPLRGANYGYTF.